The next 29 T cell receptor beta chains were all read from a single sample in a study of T cell changes during pregnancy in multiple sclerosis. Measured with immunoSEQ multiplex PCR; TCRdb has only the in-frame clones, and not every one. The sample consists of about 89,000 clones, approximately 94% of them appearing once. The material was peripheral blood, obtained in the third trimester of pregnancy. The receptors shown here come from a female donor with multiple sclerosis, enrolled in a pregnancy study.

The V call is TRBV10-2, the J call TRBJ1-1; the D is unclear. Per the germline V gene, CDR1 is WSHSY and CDR2 is SAAADI. The V end was cut by 6 bases, the J end by 1 base, with 9 bases between. The CDR3 sequence is 13 residues long. The CDR3 protein is CASSGLKNTEAFF. The DNA of the CDR3 is TGCGCCAGCAGCGGACTCAAGAACACTGAAGCTTTCTTT.

The sample holds one count of this clone. V is TRBV11-2 and J is TRBJ2-1, with 13 bases lining up with TRBD2. The V segment lost 7 bases and the J segment 6 bases; nucleotides outside the gene matches: 15. Germline loops: CDR1 SGHAT, CDR2 FQNNGV. The CDR3 covers 18 residues. This CDR3 is CASTPLTSGRASPNEQFF. The CDR3 nucleotides read TGTGCCAGCACCCCTTTAACTAGCGGGAGGGCCTCACCCAATGAGCAGTTCTTC.

V is TRBV6-6 and J is TRBJ2-7, with a possible D match to TRBD2 (5 bases). CDR3 length equals 13 residues. V lost 7 bases, J lost 3 bases, and 13 bases lay in between. Germline V CDR1 and CDR2: MNHNY, SVGAGI (reference sequence). The CDR3 DNA follows: TGTGCCAGCACGAGGGCCGGTAACTACGAGCAGTACTTC. This codes for CASTRAGNYEQYF.

This rearrangement joins TRBV10-3 to TRBJ2-5, with D perhaps matching TRBD1 (5 bases). V was clipped by 0 bases and J by 10 bases, with 9 bases between them. Germline assignment: CDR1 ENHRY and CDR2 SYGVKD. This CDR3 has 12 amino acids. The CDR3: CAISESQGNQYF. The CDR3 coding sequence is TGTGCCATCAGTGAGTCTCAGGGCAACCAGTACTTC.

This chain joins TRBV5-1 and TRBJ2-7; no clear D gene. CDR3 length: 13 residues. Per germline, CDR1 SGHRS and CDR2 YFSETQ. The ends were cut back, 0 bases at V and 2 bases at J, with 6 bases in the middle. Here the CDR3 reads CASSLATAYEQYF. In nucleotides, the CDR3 is TGCGCCAGCAGCTTGGCCACGGCCTACGAGCAGTACTTC.

The rearrangement links TRBV7-8 to TRBJ1-2, with 7 nucleotides matching TRBD1. CDR3 length: 14 amino acids. From germline, CDR1 is SGHVS and CDR2 FQNEAQ. The junction had 5 bases not matched to a gene; V was cut back by 1 base and J by 6 bases. DNA of the CDR3: TGTGCCAGCAGCTTAGTTTCGACAGGGAATGGCTACACCTTC. This gives the protein CASSLVSTGNGYTF.

This sequence joins TRBV5-6 and TRBJ2-5, with D possibly being TRBD2 (5 bases). V lost 0 bases and J lost 1, with 10 bases in between. This CDR3 is built from 15 residues. CDR1 and CDR2 from the germline V gene are SGHDT and YYEEEE. The CDR3 DNA follows: TGTGCCAGCAGCTTGGGGGTGAGCGGCCAAGAGACCCAGTACTTC. Translated: CASSLGVSGQETQYF.

J is TRBJ2-7 and V is TRBV6-5; 8 bases align to TRBD1. The germline gives CDR1 MNHEY, CDR2 SVGAGI. J was trimmed by 3 bases and V by 7 bases; bases with no gene match: 5. There are 13 residues in the CDR3. In nucleotides, the CDR3 is TGTGCCAGCACTCGGACAGGGAGCTACGAGCAGTACTTC. It yields the protein CASTRTGSYEQYF.

The chain couples TRBV5-1 to TRBJ2-1; D might be TRBD1 (5 bases). This CDR3 contains 11 residues. Trimming removed 3 bases at V and 7 bases at J, with 5 bases between. CDR1 is SGHRS and CDR2 is YFSETQ in the germline V gene. CDR3 DNA sequence: TGCGCCAGCAGCTCAGGGAATGAGCAGTTCTTC. This translates into CASSSGNEQFF.

The rearrangement links TRBV6-6 to TRBJ2-5; D may be TRBD1 (5 bases). The CDR3 consists of 14 residues. V was cut by 10 bases and J by 9 bases, with 24 bases left in between. CDR1 MNHNY and CDR2 SVGAGI come from the germline V gene (reference sequence). CDR3 loop: CAIRLAGPQGAQYF. CDR3 nucleotide sequence: TGTGCCATCCGATTAGCAGGGCCCCAAGGGGCCCAGTACTTC.

The chain carries TRBV7-2 and TRBJ2-5, with D unclear. Trimming left V 2 bases short and J 5 bases short, with 12 bases between. The CDR3 spans 14 residues. Looked up from germline, CDR1 is SGHTA and CDR2 is FQGNSA. The CDR3 loop is CASSLLGAGETQYF. The CDR3, as DNA: TGTGCCAGCAGCTTATTAGGTGCAGGCGAGACCCAGTACTTC.

V is TRBV19 and J is TRBJ2-1; 9 nucleotides align to TRBD2. V trimming: 2 bases; J trimming: 10 bases; junction bases outside the gene matches: 18. CDR1 is LNHDA and CDR2 is SQIVND in the germline V gene (reference sequence). The CDR3 runs to 18 residues. Written as DNA, the CDR3 is TGTGCCAGTAGTATACGGCACGGCGGGAGGGCGACCCTTGGGGAGCAGTTCTTC. This translates into CASSIRHGGRATLGEQFF.

The chain links TRBV2 to TRBJ1-2; D is undetermined. The CDR3 spans 15 residues. The V and J ends lost 4 bases and 1 base respectively, with 13 bases between them. Germline V CDR1 and CDR2: SNHLY, FYNNEI. The CDR3 spells CASSVSADNNYGYTF. In nucleotides, the CDR3 is TGTGCCAGCAGTGTGTCGGCAGACAATAACTATGGCTACACCTTC.

This clone was detected once. The V and J genes are TRBV4-1 and TRBJ2-6, with D possibly matching TRBD2 (5 bases). Germline V gene data show CDR1 as MGHRA and CDR2 as YSYEKL. The length of the CDR3 is 17 residues. The V and J ends lost 0 bases and 2 bases respectively, with 11 bases between them. The CDR3 here is CASSQEGRLTGANVLTF. In nucleotides, the CDR3 is TGCGCCAGCAGCCAAGAAGGGAGACTCACTGGGGCCAACGTCCTGACTTTC.

The V and J genes are TRBV29-1 and TRBJ2-7; D perhaps matches TRBD1 (6 bases). Germline assignment: CDR1 SQVTM and CDR2 ANQGSEA. This CDR3 comprises 12 residues. V was shortened by 2 bases and J by 4 bases, with 9 bases between the two germline ends. The CDR3 region is CSVERQGYEQYF. The CDR3 DNA reads as TGCAGCGTTGAACGTCAGGGGTACGAGCAGTACTTC.

The chain couples TRBV5-4 to TRBJ2-7; 11 bases are shared with TRBD1. The CDR3 extends over 14 amino acids. CDR1 is SGHNT and CDR2 is YYREEE in the germline V gene (reference sequence). J was trimmed by 5 bases and V by 4 bases; bases with no gene match: 5. Here the CDR3 DNA reads TGTGCCAGCAGCCGGGGACAGGGGGAGAACGAGCAGTACTTC. Amino acids: CASSRGQGENEQYF.

The gene calls are TRBV2 and TRBJ2-3, with D possibly matching TRBD1 (6 bases). Trimming stripped 5 bases from V and 5 bases from J, with 8 bases between. This CDR3 comprises 12 residues. The germline CDR1 and CDR2 sequences are SNHLY and FYNNEI. Here the CDR3 reads CASSRQEDTQYF. The CDR3 nucleotides read TGTGCCAGCAGTCGACAGGAAGATACGCAGTATTTT.

The chain recombines TRBV5-4 with TRBJ2-7; 11 nucleotides match TRBD1. CDR3 size: 14 residues. With 4 bases clipped from V and 4 bases from J, the junction kept 4 bases outside the gene matches. Germline CDR1 SGHNT, CDR2 YYREEE (reference sequence). The CDR3 reads CASSPDRGRYEQYF. CDR3 in DNA: TGTGCCAGCAGCCCGGACAGGGGGCGGTACGAGCAGTACTTC.

Here the CDR3 reads CASSQTSGSLNEQFF. CDR3 coding DNA: TGTGCCAGCTCACAGACTAGCGGGAGTTTAAATGAGCAGTTCTTC. V and J are TRBV18 and TRBJ2-1; TRBD2 matches 12 bases. The germline V gene encodes CDR1 KGHSH and CDR2 LQKENI. The ends lost 4 bases at V and 7 bases at J; junction bases unmatched: 5. CDR3 length equals 15 residues. The variable domain in full, completed from reference TRBV18 and TRBJ2-1, reads NAGVMQNPRHLVRRRGQEARLRCSPMKGHSHVYWYRQLPEEGLKFMVYLQKENIIDESGMPKERFSAEFPKEGPSILRIQQVVRGDSAAYFCASSQTSGSLNEQFFGPGTRLTVL.

The gene calls are TRBV28 and TRBJ2-7; D may be TRBD1 (5 bases). The CDR3 loop spans 16 amino acids. Trimming removed 0 bases from V and 2 bases from J, with 14 bases in between. CDR1 and CDR2 from the germline V gene are MDHEN and SYDVKM. The CDR3 protein is CASSLWGREVTYEQYF. The DNA for the CDR3 is TGTGCCAGCAGTTTATGGGGCAGGGAAGTTACCTACGAGCAGTACTTC.

V usage is TRBV6-1 and J usage is TRBJ2-1, with D unresolved. V dropped 7 bases and J dropped 0 bases, with 10 bases sitting between them. The length of the CDR3 is 14 residues. Germline CDR1 MNHNS, CDR2 SASEGT. This CDR3 reads CASTLQNSYNEQFF. The DNA for the CDR3 is TGTGCCAGCACCTTACAAAACTCCTACAATGAGCAGTTCTTC.

The DNA of the CDR3 is TGTGCCTGGAGTGTAACGGGACAGAACTACGAGCAGTACTTC. Protein: CAWSVTGQNYEQYF. The genes are TRBV30 and TRBJ2-7, with 7 bases fitting TRBD1. The length of the CDR3 is 14 residues. After removal of 0 bases from V and 3 bases from J, the junction contained 5 bases not matched to a gene. Germline-derived CDR1 and CDR2 are GTSNPN and SVGIG (reference sequence).

The genes are TRBV5-6 and TRBJ2-3; no definite D call. The V gene lost 2 bases and the J gene lost 2 bases, with 9 bases spanning the gap. The length of the CDR3 is 14 residues. Germline CDR1 reads SGHDT; CDR2 reads YYEEEE. The CDR3 protein is CASSFPGSTDTQYF. The CDR3 bases are TGTGCCAGCAGCTTCCCAGGATCCACAGATACGCAGTATTTT.

The chain is built from TRBV28 and TRBJ1-5; TRBD1 matches at 7 bases. The germline gives CDR1 MDHEN, CDR2 SYDVKM. J lost 0 bases, V lost 7 bases, and 6 bases had no gene match. The CDR3 length is 15 residues. The CDR3 nucleotides are TGTGCCAGCAAAGGAGGACAGGTTAGCAATCAGCCCCAGCATTTT. The encoded protein is CASKGGQVSNQPQHF.

A single count supports this clone. The J gene is TRBJ1-1, the V gene TRBV2; TRBD1 aligns across 8 bases. CDR3 length: 14 residues. Trimming removed 2 bases from V and 5 bases from J; junction bases left unmatched: 4. Germline V CDR1 and CDR2: SNHLY, FYNNEI. CDR3 loop: CASSETGGWTEAFF. The CDR3 DNA reads TGTGCCAGCAGTGAAACAGGGGGGTGGACTGAAGCTTTCTTT.

This chain joins TRBV6-1 and TRBJ2-1; D remains unclear. Deletions cut 0 bases from V and 7 bases from J, with 19 bases between. The CDR3 spans 17 residues. Germline V gives CDR1 MNHNS, CDR2 SASEGT. The CDR3 reads CASSEALDWVPENEQFF. The CDR3 nucleotides read TGTGCCAGCAGTGAAGCGCTAGATTGGGTACCCGAGAATGAGCAGTTCTTC.

A remark on this clone: Germline and junction disagree at one end, which may indicate a read error. The chain links TRBV11-3 to TRBJ1-3, with 9 bases that match TRBD1. Germline V CDR1 and CDR2: SGHNT, YENEEA. The CDR3 is made up of 19 amino acids. CDR3 in amino acids: CASSLAVDRGWPSGNTIYF. DNA for the CDR3: TGTGCCAGCAGTTTAGCCGTTGACAGGGGGTGGCCCTCTGGAAACACCATATATTTT.

CDR3 amino acids: CASSPAGTGAYEQYF. CDR3 coding DNA: TGTGCCAGCAGCCCCGCCGGGACAGGGGCTTACGAGCAGTACTTC. The chain employs TRBV6-5 and TRBJ2-7; 10 nucleotides line up with TRBD1. Germline CDR1 MNHEY, CDR2 SVGAGI. This CDR3 has 15 residues. With V trimmed by 6 bases and J by 4 bases, 9 bases remained unmatched.

The chain carries TRBV7-8 and TRBJ2-7; D might be TRBD2 (5 bases). Germline-derived CDR1 and CDR2 are SGHVS and FQNEAQ. Trimming cost V 4 bases and J 0 bases, with 13 bases left between them. This CDR3 has 15 residues. This CDR3 reads CASSSTPSRSYEQYF. The DNA for the CDR3 is TGTGCCAGCAGCTCGACACCTAGCCGCTCCTACGAGCAGTACTTC.